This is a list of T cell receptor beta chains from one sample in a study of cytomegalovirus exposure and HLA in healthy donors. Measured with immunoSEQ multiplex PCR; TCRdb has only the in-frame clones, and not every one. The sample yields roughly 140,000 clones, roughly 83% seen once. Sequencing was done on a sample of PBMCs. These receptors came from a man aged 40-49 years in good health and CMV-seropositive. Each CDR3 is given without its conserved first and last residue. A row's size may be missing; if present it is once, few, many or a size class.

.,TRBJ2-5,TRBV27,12,ASSLLGSRETQY
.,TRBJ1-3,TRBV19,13,ASSPRRASGNTIY
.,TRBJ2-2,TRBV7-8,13,ASSQGLMNTGELF
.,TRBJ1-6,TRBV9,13,ASSRDSSYNSPLH
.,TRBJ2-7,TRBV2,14,ASTKGGGRDPYEQY
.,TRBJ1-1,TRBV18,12,ASSEGQGATEAF
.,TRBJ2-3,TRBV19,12,ASTDRPSTDTQY
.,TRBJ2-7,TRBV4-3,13,ASSQAAGGPYEQY
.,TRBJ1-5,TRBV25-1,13,ASSENGQLNQPQH
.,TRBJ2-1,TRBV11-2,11,ASSLAQYNEQF
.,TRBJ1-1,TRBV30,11,ARITGSDTEAF
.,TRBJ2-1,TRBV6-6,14,ASVTPSGQGYNEQF
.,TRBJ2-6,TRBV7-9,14,ASSLARFTGANVLT
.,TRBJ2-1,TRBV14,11,ASSQGRLNEQF
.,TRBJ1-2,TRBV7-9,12,ASRREGNNYGYT
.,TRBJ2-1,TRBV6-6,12,ASSYWTGRHEQF
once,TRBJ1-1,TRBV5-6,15,ASSLLWRGSGNTEAF
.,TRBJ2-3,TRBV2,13,ASSQRTGYTDTQY
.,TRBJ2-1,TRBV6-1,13,ASSEYLAGDNEQF
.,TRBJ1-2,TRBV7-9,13,SSSLGQTGAYGYT
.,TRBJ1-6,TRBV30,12,AWGTGVGNSPLH
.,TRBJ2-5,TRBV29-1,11,SVEVSGGETQY
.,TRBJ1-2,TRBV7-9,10,SSSQTGEGYT
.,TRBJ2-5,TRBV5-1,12,ASSLGQRYETQY
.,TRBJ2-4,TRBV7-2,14,ASSLADRGSKNIQY
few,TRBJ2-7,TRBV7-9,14,SSSHRYGHQLYEQY
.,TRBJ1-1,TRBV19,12,ASSLGQMNTEAF
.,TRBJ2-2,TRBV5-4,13,ASSIRTGSTGELF
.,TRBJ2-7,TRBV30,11,AYAGQGVYEQY
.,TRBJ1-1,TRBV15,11,ATSRDRGVNAF
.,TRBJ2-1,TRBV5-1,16,ASSLMGPVVISYNEQF
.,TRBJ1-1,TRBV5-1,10,AGSSGFTEAF
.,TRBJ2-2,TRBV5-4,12,ASSPTGPTGELF
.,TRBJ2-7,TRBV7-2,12,ASSFTRSSYEQY
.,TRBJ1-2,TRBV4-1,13,ASSHGTGSNYGYT
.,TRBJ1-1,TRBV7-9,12,ASSKTGSGTEAF
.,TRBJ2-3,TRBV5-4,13,ASSLSGRKTDTQY
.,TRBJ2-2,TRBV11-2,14,ASSLELGLDTGELF
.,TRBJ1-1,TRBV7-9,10,ASRKTDTEAF
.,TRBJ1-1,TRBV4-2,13,ASSQDQGPKTEAF
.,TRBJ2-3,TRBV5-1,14,ASSLGSSGGTDTQY
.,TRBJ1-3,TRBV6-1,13,ASNPDMYSGNTIY
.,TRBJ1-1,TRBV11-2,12,ASSLRSMNTEAF
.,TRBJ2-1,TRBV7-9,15,ASSLGASKILLDEQF
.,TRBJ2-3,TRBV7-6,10,ASSNRADTQY
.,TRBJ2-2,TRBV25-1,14,ASSEAKTEAPGELF
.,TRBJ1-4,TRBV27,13,ASSPRDRVSEKLF
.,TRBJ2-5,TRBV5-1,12,ASSGGRGEETQY
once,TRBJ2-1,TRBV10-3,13,AISGRGQGNDEQF
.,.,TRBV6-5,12,ASSPGTGSYEQY
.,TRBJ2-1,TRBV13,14,ASSLGGEGLNNEQF
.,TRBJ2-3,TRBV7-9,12,ASSPPAGTDTQY
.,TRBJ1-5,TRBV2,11,ASSGQRGQPQH
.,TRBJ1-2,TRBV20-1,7,SAGWGYT
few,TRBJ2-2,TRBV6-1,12,ASRFGRDTGELF
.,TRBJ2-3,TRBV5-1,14,ASSLKAGTSTDTQY
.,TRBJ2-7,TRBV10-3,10,AIRQAGYEQY